Listed below are T cell receptor beta chains from one sample, sequenced in a study of blood T cell repertoires in COVID-19. Method: immunoSEQ multiplex PCR; TCRdb's copy keeps in-frame clones and lacks some. This sample has approximately 260,000 clones, with approximately 83% found just once. The specimen sequenced was peripheral blood. The receptors shown here come from a woman between 65 and 79 years old with acute or convalescent COVID-19. The conserved cysteine and the conserved F or W are not part of the CDR3 here. Size is stated for part of the rows, as once, few or many counts, or as a class when the clone is expanded.

clone_size: .
v_call: TRBV6-5
j_call: TRBJ2-5
cdr3_aa: ASTGRETQY

clone_size: .
v_call: TRBV7-9
j_call: TRBJ1-6
cdr3_aa: AAGGVIHNSPLH

clone_size: .
v_call: TRBV7-9
j_call: TRBJ2-2
cdr3_aa: ASSSGLAGGKNTGELF

clone_size: .
v_call: TRBV3-1/TRBV3-2
j_call: TRBJ1-5
cdr3_aa: ASSPQGLNQPQH

clone_size: .
v_call: TRBV5-6
j_call: TRBJ1-1
cdr3_aa: ASSSRGYTEAF

clone_size: .
v_call: TRBV25-1
j_call: TRBJ1-1
cdr3_aa: ASSGTGDTEAF

clone_size: .
v_call: TRBV6-5
j_call: TRBJ1-2
cdr3_aa: ASGGGRAHYGYT

clone_size: .
v_call: TRBV9
j_call: TRBJ2-3
cdr3_aa: ASSVVGSGGVTDTQY

clone_size: .
v_call: TRBV5-1
j_call: TRBJ2-7
cdr3_aa: ASSLVWGGTYEQY

clone_size: .
v_call: TRBV6-5
j_call: TRBJ1-2
cdr3_aa: ASSYSTADPYGYT

clone_size: .
v_call: TRBV5-6
j_call: TRBJ2-6
cdr3_aa: ASSLSGANVLT

clone_size: .
v_call: TRBV10-3
j_call: TRBJ1-2
cdr3_aa: AISESNREKGYT

clone_size: .
v_call: TRBV4-1
j_call: TRBJ2-2
cdr3_aa: ASSQVRLALNTGELF

clone_size: .
v_call: TRBV28
j_call: TRBJ1-2
cdr3_aa: ASVSSNYGYT

clone_size: .
v_call: TRBV4-2
j_call: TRBJ1-1
cdr3_aa: ASSQAGTGGNRGTEAF

clone_size: once
v_call: TRBV3-1/TRBV3-2
j_call: TRBJ1-2
cdr3_aa: ASRVQGGYGYT

clone_size: .
v_call: TRBV11-2
j_call: TRBJ2-1
cdr3_aa: ASSLERGGYNEQF

clone_size: .
v_call: TRBV5-1
j_call: TRBJ1-2
cdr3_aa: ASSPGQLSYGYT

clone_size: .
v_call: TRBV2
j_call: TRBJ2-2
cdr3_aa: ASFRRVDGELF

clone_size: .
v_call: TRBV20-1
j_call: TRBJ1-1
cdr3_aa: SASEGQGLGNTEAF

clone_size: .
v_call: TRBV7-8
j_call: TRBJ1-5
cdr3_aa: ASSLGQKAGWDQPQH

clone_size: few
v_call: TRBV3-1/TRBV3-2
j_call: TRBJ1-1
cdr3_aa: ASSQDGGVGWTEAF

clone_size: few
v_call: TRBV5-5
j_call: TRBJ1-1
cdr3_aa: ASSWDRQTEAF

clone_size: .
v_call: TRBV2
j_call: TRBJ1-2
cdr3_aa: ASSASSGNYGYT

clone_size: .
v_call: TRBV12-3/TRBV12-4
j_call: TRBJ1-5
cdr3_aa: ASSLSVKQPQH

clone_size: .
v_call: TRBV2
j_call: TRBJ1-5
cdr3_aa: ASSAGTGVRSNQPQH

clone_size: .
v_call: TRBV6-5
j_call: TRBJ1-5
cdr3_aa: ASSQGGIHNQPQH

clone_size: .
v_call: TRBV18
j_call: TRBJ1-5
cdr3_aa: ASSPPGTGAHQPQH

clone_size: .
v_call: TRBV9
j_call: TRBJ2-7
cdr3_aa: ASSGRGQGYEQY

clone_size: .
v_call: TRBV6-5
j_call: TRBJ2-1
cdr3_aa: ASTIGNEQF

clone_size: .
v_call: TRBV5-6
j_call: TRBJ2-1
cdr3_aa: ASSLSDGDTYNEQF

clone_size: .
v_call: TRBV5-1
j_call: TRBJ2-7
cdr3_aa: ASSLSLRYEQY

clone_size: .
v_call: TRBV28
j_call: TRBJ1-6
cdr3_aa: ASNSQGGGSPLH

clone_size: .
v_call: TRBV7-2
j_call: TRBJ2-5
cdr3_aa: ASGTSGGAGETQY

clone_size: .
v_call: TRBV6-1
j_call: TRBJ1-5
cdr3_aa: ASSEGAVRNQPQH

clone_size: .
v_call: TRBV5-1
j_call: TRBJ2-3
cdr3_aa: ASNLLAGGTDTQY

clone_size: .
v_call: TRBV11-2
j_call: TRBJ2-2
cdr3_aa: ASSLAVRTNTGELF

clone_size: .
v_call: TRBV19
j_call: TRBJ1-1
cdr3_aa: ASSIGPGGTEAF

clone_size: once
v_call: TRBV21-1
j_call: TRBJ1-5
cdr3_aa: ASSNPPAPDRDCNQPQH

clone_size: few
v_call: TRBV5-6
j_call: TRBJ1-1
cdr3_aa: ASSLVEERTEAF